Shown below are 20 T cell receptor beta chains from a single sample sequenced in a study of shared clonotypes between healthy human individuals. This table comes from immunoSEQ multiplex PCR, and its TCRdb copy is limited to in-frame clones, with some not included. The sample shows about 1 million clones, approximately 68% of them seen only once. The specimen was memory CD4+ T cells sorted from blood. Stated subset: CD45RA-negative fraction. These receptors came from a man aged 18 to 35 in good health.

This clone was detected a few times. This sequence joins TRBV2 and TRBJ1-2, with D possibly matching TRBD1 (6 bases). Germline CDR1 SNHLY, CDR2 FYNNEI. The ends were cut back, 7 bases at V and 0 bases at J, with 12 bases in the middle. This CDR3 is 14 amino acids long. Here the CDR3 reads CASKRDIPNYGYTF. The CDR3 DNA follows: TGTGCCAGCAAAAGGGACATTCCTAACTATGGCTACACCTTC.

The chain links TRBV11-2 to TRBJ2-1; TRBD2 agrees at 13 bases. V gave up 4 bases and J gave up 0 bases; unmatched junction bases: 9. Germline CDR1 and CDR2: SGHAT and FQNNGV. This CDR3 spans 19 amino acids. Here the CDR3 reads CASSSRLAGGPSSYNEQFF. DNA of the CDR3: TGTGCCAGCAGCTCGCGACTAGCGGGGGGTCCTAGCTCCTACAATGAGCAGTTCTTC.

The chain employs TRBV2 and TRBJ1-2; no clear D. The CDR3 consists of 14 residues. Looked up from germline, CDR1 is SNHLY and CDR2 is FYNNEI. V lost 5 bases to trimming and J lost 7 bases, with 17 bases between them. The CDR3 sequence: CASSPVSGPVGYTF. CDR3 DNA: TGTGCCAGCAGTCCCGTAAGTGGGCCAGTTGGCTACACCTTC.

The chain employs TRBV7-8 and TRBJ1-1; no clear D gene. V lost 3 bases to trimming and J lost 5 bases, with 10 bases between them. The CDR3 is 13 residues long. Germline CDR1 SGHVS, CDR2 FQNEAQ. The CDR3 nucleotides are TGTGCCAGCAGCTTCCGGGCGAGTACTGAAGCTTTCTTT. Translated: CASSFRASTEAFF.

The chain employs TRBV20-1 and TRBJ1-1, with D unclear. Germline-derived CDR1 and CDR2 are DFQATT and SNEGSKA (reference sequence). Trimming stripped 2 bases from V and 9 bases from J, with 10 bases between. The CDR3 totals 11 residues. CDR3 amino acids: CSARHDGKAFF. The CDR3 bases are TGCAGTGCTAGACACGACGGGAAAGCTTTCTTT.

This chain uses TRBV9 with TRBJ2-7; tentatively, D is TRBD2 (5 bases). V shed 4 bases and J shed 4 bases, with 9 bases lying between them. From germline, CDR1 is SGDLS and CDR2 YYNGEE. The CDR3 runs 12 residues. The CDR3 loop is CASSREGYEQYF. CDR3 coding DNA: TGTGCCAGCAGCCGAGAGGGATACGAGCAGTACTTC. Drawing the rest from reference TRBV9 and TRBJ2-7, the complete variable domain is DSGVTQTPKHLITATGQRVTLRCSPRSGDLSVYWYQQSLDQGLQFLIQYYNGEERAKGNILERFSAQQFPDLHSELNLSSLELGDSALYFCASSREGYEQYFGPGTRLTVT.

The chain carries TRBV27 and TRBJ2-7; D perhaps matches TRBD1 (6 bases). The CDR3 extends over 14 amino acids. V was pared by 8 bases and J by 6 bases, with 20 bases between. In germline, CDR1 is MNHEY, CDR2 SMNVEV (reference sequence). The CDR3 DNA reads as TGTGCCAGCCGCCTTCGGGACACATCGTCCGAGCAGTACTTC. Residues: CASRLRDTSSEQYF.

J is TRBJ2-7 and V is TRBV29-1, with TRBD2 as a possible D gene (6 bases). CDR1 SQVTM and CDR2 ANQGSEA come from the germline V gene. V lost 4 bases, J lost 4 bases, and 11 bases lay in between. CDR3 size: 12 residues. This CDR3 reads CSVGAGGYEQYF. The DNA for the CDR3 is TGCAGCGTTGGAGCGGGCGGATACGAGCAGTACTTC.

The V and J genes are TRBV28 and TRBJ1-1, with D possibly TRBD1 on 5 matching bases. The V and J ends lost 7 bases and 1 base respectively, with 16 bases between them. The CDR3 is 15 residues long. Germline assignment: CDR1 MDHEN and CDR2 SYDVKM. CDR3 DNA sequence: TGTGCCAGCACCCCATCCAGGGCTTGGAACACTGAAGCTTTCTTT. Protein sequence: CASTPSRAWNTEAFF.

The chain employs TRBV29-1 and TRBJ1-4; 7 positions match TRBD1. The CDR3 totals 14 residues. Germline CDR1 and CDR2: SQVTM and ANQGSEA. Trimming at V came to 4 bases and at J to 2 bases, leaving 4 bases not matched to a gene. CDR3 residues: CSVAETGTNEKLFF. The CDR3 region has the DNA TGCAGCGTTGCGGAGACAGGGACTAATGAAAAACTGTTTTTT.

V gene TRBV7-9 combines with J gene TRBJ1-2; D gene unclear. V was pared by 1 base and J by 6 bases, with 12 bases between. The CDR3 consists of 14 residues. The germline V gene has CDR1 SEHNR and CDR2 FQNEAQ (reference sequence). CDR3 in DNA: TGTGCCAGCAGCTTAGAGCGGGATATGGATGGCTACACCTTC. Translated: CASSLERDMDGYTF.

The chain couples TRBV29-1 to TRBJ2-1, with D uncertain. The CDR3 contains 13 residues. V was pared by 4 bases and J by 1 base, with 8 bases between. Germline CDR1 is SQVTM and CDR2 is ANQGSEA. As DNA, the CDR3 is TGCAGCGTTGCATCTGTTTCCTACAATGAGCAGTTCTTC. Protein product: CSVASVSYNEQFF.

The genes are TRBV19 and TRBJ2-7; the match to TRBD2 covers 8 bases. Germline loops: CDR1 LNHDA, CDR2 SQIVND (reference sequence). The ends lost 4 bases at V and 0 bases at J; junction bases unmatched: 5. The CDR3 totals 15 residues. In DNA form, the CDR3 reads TGTGCCAGTAGTACTCTAGCGGGTAGCTCCTACGAGCAGTACTTC. Residues: CASSTLAGSSYEQYF.

This clone was counted between two and nine times. The CDR3 spells CAWSRYRGGSPLHF. The DNA of the CDR3 is TGTGCCTGGAGTCGCTACAGGGGAGGATCACCCCTCCACTTT. The rearrangement links TRBV30 to TRBJ1-6, with 7 bases aligning to TRBD1. The V segment lost 2 bases and the J segment 10 bases; nucleotides outside the gene matches: 8. This CDR3 has 14 amino acids. From germline, CDR1 is GTSNPN and CDR2 SVGIG (reference sequence).

In this sample, this clone turned up a few times. The chain joins TRBV6-1 to TRBJ1-1, with D unclear. Germline-derived CDR1 and CDR2 are MNHNS and SASEGT. Trimming pared 6 bases from V and 3 bases from J, leaving 11 bases between. The CDR3 is made up of 13 amino acids. The CDR3: CASRPTVDTEAFF. CDR3 DNA sequence: TGTGCCAGCAGACCAACGGTAGACACTGAAGCTTTCTTT.

This chain connects TRBV7-3 to TRBJ2-3; TRBD1 is a possible D gene (7 bases). Germline V gene sequence: CDR1 SGHTA, CDR2 FQGTGA. CDR3 length: 15 residues. The germline V and J ends were trimmed by 5 bases and 2 bases, with 14 bases remaining between them. CDR3 sequence: CASSRGDSATDTQYF. The CDR3 DNA is TGTGCCAGCAGCCGCGGGGACAGTGCCACAGATACGCAGTATTTT.

This clone was seen ten or more times. The CDR3 DNA sequence: TGTGCCAGCAGCCCCCACCAGGCCGCCGGCGGCTACACCTTC. Residues: CASSPHQAAGGYTF. V usage is TRBV7-2 and J usage is TRBJ1-2; D unresolved. The V end lost 5 bases, the J end lost 8 bases, and 18 bases lay between the germline ends. The CDR3 is made up of 14 amino acids. Germline values: CDR1 SGHTA, CDR2 FQGNSA.

This chain joins TRBV4-1 and TRBJ2-7, with TRBD2 identical over 10 bases. Germline lookup yields CDR1 MGHRA and CDR2 YSYEKL. CDR3 length: 15 amino acids. J gave up 6 bases and V 1 base, and 6 bases lay outside the gene matches. The DNA of the CDR3 is TGCGCCAGCAGCCAAGCGGAGCGACTAGCGGGCGAGCAGTACTTC. Amino acid sequence: CASSQAERLAGEQYF.

The sample holds a few counts of this clone. The chain employs TRBV7-2 and TRBJ2-3, with D perhaps TRBD1 (6 bases). V was shortened by 6 bases and J by 4 bases, with 20 bases between the two germline ends. The CDR3 runs to 16 residues. Germline CDR1 is SGHTA and CDR2 is FQGNSA. CDR3 in amino acids: CASSAPARTVADTQYF. DNA of the CDR3: TGTGCCAGCAGTGCTCCGGCGAGGACAGTAGCAGATACGCAGTATTTT.

This sequence joins TRBV9 and TRBJ1-2; no definite D call. Germline V gene sequence: CDR1 SGDLS, CDR2 YYNGEE. There are 15 residues in the CDR3. The V end lost 5 bases, the J end lost 2 bases, and 16 bases lay between the germline ends. In DNA, the CDR3 is TGTGCCAGCAGGCCCTCAACCCAAGGGAACTATGGCTACACCTTC. It encodes CASRPSTQGNYGYTF.